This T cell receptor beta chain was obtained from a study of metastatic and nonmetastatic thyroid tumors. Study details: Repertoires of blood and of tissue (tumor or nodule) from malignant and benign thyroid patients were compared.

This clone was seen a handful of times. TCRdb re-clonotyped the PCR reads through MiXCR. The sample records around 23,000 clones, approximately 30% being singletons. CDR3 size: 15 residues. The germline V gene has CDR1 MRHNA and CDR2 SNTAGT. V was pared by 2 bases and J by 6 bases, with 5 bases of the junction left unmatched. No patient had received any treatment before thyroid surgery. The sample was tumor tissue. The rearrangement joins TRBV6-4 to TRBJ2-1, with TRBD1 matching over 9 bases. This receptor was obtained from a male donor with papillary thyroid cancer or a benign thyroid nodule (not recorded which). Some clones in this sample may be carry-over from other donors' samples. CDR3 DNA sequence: TGTGCCAGCAGTGACGGGACAGGGAAGGGCAATGAGCAGTTCTTC. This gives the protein CASSDGTGKGNEQFF.